One sample yielded the 16 T cell receptor beta chains listed below, sequenced in a study of shared clonotypes between healthy human individuals. TCRdb's table, derived via immunoSEQ multiplex PCR, lists solely in-frame clones and lacks some. The sample holds 2.3 million or so clones, 90% to 95% seen once. The specimen sequenced was naive CD4+ T cells from PBMCs. Noted subset: CD45RA+ positively selected. These receptors were collected from a man aged 18 to 29 in good health. Some clones in this sample may be carry-over from other donors' samples.

The rearrangement links TRBV5-1 to TRBJ2-1; TRBD2 might be the D (5 bases). The CDR3 has 14 amino acids. Germline values: CDR1 SGHRS, CDR2 YFSETQ. Between the trimmed V and J ends, which lost 4 bases and 2 bases, there was a span of 10 bases. DNA for the CDR3: TGCGCCAGCAGCATTGAGAGGGCCTACAATGAGCAGTTCTTC. This encodes CASSIERAYNEQFF.

This rearrangement joins TRBV9 to TRBJ2-5, with 12 bases aligning to TRBD2. Germline V gene data show CDR1 as SGDLS and CDR2 as YYNGEE. V lost 1 base and J lost 3; bases outside the gene matches: 1. The CDR3 is made up of 15 amino acids. CDR3 residues: CASSVRTSGKETQYF. The CDR3 DNA sequence: TGTGCCAGCAGCGTAAGGACTAGCGGGAAAGAGACCCAGTACTTC.

Of note for this clone: Other DNA sequences in the sample encode the same CDR3. The chain uses TRBV2 and TRBJ1-5; 7 bases align to TRBD1. Trimming took 6 bases from V and 6 from J; bases not matched to a gene: 11. Germline CDR1 is SNHLY and CDR2 is FYNNEI. This CDR3 has 15 amino acids. This CDR3 reads CASSGTGAAGQPQHF. The CDR3 DNA is TGTGCCAGCAGCGGAACAGGGGCGGCAGGTCAGCCCCAGCATTTT.

For this clone: Other DNA sequences of this sample code for an identical CDR3. This sequence joins TRBV5-1 and TRBJ2-3; D gene ambiguous. The CDR3 covers 12 residues. The germline V gene has CDR1 SGHRS and CDR2 YFSETQ. With 1 base removed from V and 5 bases from J, the gap between germline ends came to 5 bases. The CDR3 spells CASSLSKDTQYF. Here the CDR3 DNA reads TGCGCCAGCAGCTTGAGTAAAGATACGCAGTATTTT.

This sequence joins TRBV5-1 and TRBJ2-5; a weak D match, TRBD1 (5 bases). Germline V gene lookup returns CDR1 SGHRS and CDR2 YFSETQ. V lost 0 bases to trimming and J lost 1 base, with 10 bases between them. This CDR3 spans 15 amino acids. CDR3 loop: CASSLGGAVQETQYF. The CDR3 DNA sequence: TGCGCCAGCAGCTTGGGTGGGGCAGTCCAAGAGACCCAGTACTTC.

The J gene is TRBJ1-1, the V gene TRBV15, with 8 nucleotides matching TRBD1. The V segment lost 3 bases and the J segment 11 bases; nucleotides outside the gene matches: 8. This CDR3 is 13 amino acids long. The germline V gene encodes CDR1 LNHNV and CDR2 YYDKDF (reference sequence). CDR3 nucleotides: TGTGCCACCAGCAGGAGACAGGGACAGGCGGCTTTCTTT. As protein: CATSRRQGQAAFF.

Note on this clone: Additional DNA sequences in this sample encode the identical CDR3. V gene TRBV28 combines with J gene TRBJ1-2, with D possibly TRBD1 on 6 matching bases. Deletions cut 2 bases from V and 8 bases from J, with 9 bases between. The CDR3 has 12 residues. Germline CDR1 and CDR2: MDHEN and SYDVKM. The CDR3 sequence is CASSLGGLGYTF. The CDR3 nucleotides are TGTGCCAGCAGTTTAGGGGGGCTGGGCTACACCTTC.

This rearrangement joins TRBV5-1 to TRBJ2-3, with 10 bases matching TRBD2. Germline V gene sequence: CDR1 SGHRS, CDR2 YFSETQ. The CDR3 spans 19 residues. Unmatched junction bases numbered 13, after V lost 3 bases and J lost 0 bases. CDR3 in DNA: TGCGCCAGCAGCTCGACCCTCGGGACTAGCGTAACTAGCACAGATACGCAGTATTTT. This encodes CASSSTLGTSVTSTDTQYF.

This chain links TRBV27 with TRBJ1-5; TRBD1 might be the D (5 bases). Trimming removed 4 bases from V and 0 bases from J, with 16 bases in between. Germline V CDR1 and CDR2: MNHEY, SMNVEV (reference sequence). The CDR3 spans 17 residues. DNA of the CDR3: TGTGCCAGCAGTTCAATCCGGGACTCCTATAGCAATCAGCCCCAGCATTTT. Translating it yields CASSSIRDSYSNQPQHF.

Notes on this clone: Other DNA sequences in the sample encode the same CDR3. The V gene is TRBV2, the J gene TRBJ2-3, with 10 bases fitting TRBD2. The CDR3 length is 14 residues. Per germline, CDR1 SNHLY and CDR2 FYNNEI. The trim removed 6 bases at V and 0 bases at J, leaving 0 bases unmatched. The CDR3 nucleotides are TGTGCCAGCAGGACTAGCGGGAGCACAGATACGCAGTATTTT. Translating gives CASRTSGSTDTQYF.

The V call is TRBV5-1, the J call TRBJ2-7, with D uncertain. The germline V gene has CDR1 SGHRS and CDR2 YFSETQ. The CDR3 spans 17 residues. Between the trimmed V and J ends, which lost 0 bases and 3 bases, there was a span of 19 bases. The CDR3 loop reads CASSLAVGFRKGYEQYF. CDR3 nucleotide sequence: TGCGCCAGCAGCTTGGCGGTGGGATTCCGCAAGGGCTACGAGCAGTACTTC.

The chain has TRBV11-3 and TRBJ2-1; TRBD2 matches 7 bases. CDR1 is SGHNT, CDR2 YENEEA, per germline. Germline trimming cut 5 bases from V and 9 bases from J; bases unmatched to any gene: 13. This CDR3 comprises 15 residues. CDR3 region: CASSQEGRAISEQFF. DNA of the CDR3: TGTGCCAGCAGCCAGGAGGGGAGGGCCATTTCTGAGCAGTTCTTC.

The rearrangement links TRBV6-5 to TRBJ1-1; D is unresolved. CDR1 is MNHEY, CDR2 SVGAGI, per germline. V lost 5 bases to trimming and J lost 0 bases, with 10 bases between them. CDR3 size: 14 residues. CDR3 sequence: CASSQQRMNTEAFF. The CDR3 nucleotides are TGTGCCAGCAGTCAACAGAGGATGAACACTGAAGCTTTCTTT.

This clone appeared a single time. This rearrangement joins TRBV27 to TRBJ1-1; D perhaps matches TRBD1 (5 bases). Germline V gene data show CDR1 as MNHEY and CDR2 as SMNVEV (reference sequence). V lost 8 bases to trimming and J lost 1 base, with 11 bases between them. The CDR3 runs to 13 residues. The CDR3 here is CASPGVANTEAFF. The CDR3 DNA follows: TGTGCCAGCCCGGGGGTAGCGAACACTGAAGCTTTCTTT.

The chain couples TRBV28 to TRBJ1-2; D gene ambiguous. CDR3 size: 12 residues. The germline V gene encodes CDR1 MDHEN and CDR2 SYDVKM. V was cut by 6 bases and J by 1 base, with 6 bases left in between. This CDR3 reads CASRDFNYGYTF. CDR3 coding DNA: TGTGCCAGCAGGGACTTTAACTATGGCTACACCTTC.

V is TRBV5-1 and J is TRBJ2-5; D gene unclear. Trimming left V 7 bases short and J 5 bases short, with 15 bases between. The CDR3 totals 13 residues. CDR1 is SGHRS, CDR2 YFSETQ, per germline. The CDR3 is CASRNPPRETQYF. CDR3 DNA sequence: TGCGCCAGCCGAAACCCCCCGCGCGAGACCCAGTACTTC.